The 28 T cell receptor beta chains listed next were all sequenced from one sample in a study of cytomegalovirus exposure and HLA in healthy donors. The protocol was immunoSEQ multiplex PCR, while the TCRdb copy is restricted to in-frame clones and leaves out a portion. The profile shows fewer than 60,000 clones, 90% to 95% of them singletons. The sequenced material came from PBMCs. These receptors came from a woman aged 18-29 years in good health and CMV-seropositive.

The CDR3 spells CASSQDSQNHQPQHF. CDR3 bases: TGCGCCAGCAGCCAAGATTCACAGAATCATCAGCCCCAGCATTTT. The chain has TRBV4-1 and TRBJ1-5; D gene unclear. CDR3 size: 15 residues. The V gene lost 0 bases and the J gene lost 5 bases, with 11 bases spanning the gap. Germline V gives CDR1 MGHRA, CDR2 YSYEKL.

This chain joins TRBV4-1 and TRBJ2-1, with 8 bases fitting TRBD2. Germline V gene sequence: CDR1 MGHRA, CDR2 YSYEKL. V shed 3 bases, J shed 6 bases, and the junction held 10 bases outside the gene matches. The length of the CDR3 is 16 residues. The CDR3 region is CASSHPGTSHVNEQFF. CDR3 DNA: TGCGCCAGCAGCCACCCCGGGACTAGTCATGTCAATGAGCAGTTCTTC.

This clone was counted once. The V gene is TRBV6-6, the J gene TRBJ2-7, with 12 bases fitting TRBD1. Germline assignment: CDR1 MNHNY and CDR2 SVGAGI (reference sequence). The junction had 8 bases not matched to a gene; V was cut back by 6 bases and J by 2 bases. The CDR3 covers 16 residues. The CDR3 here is CASRPGQGAATYEQYF. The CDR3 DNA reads TGTGCCAGCAGGCCGGGACAGGGGGCTGCCACCTACGAGCAGTACTTC.

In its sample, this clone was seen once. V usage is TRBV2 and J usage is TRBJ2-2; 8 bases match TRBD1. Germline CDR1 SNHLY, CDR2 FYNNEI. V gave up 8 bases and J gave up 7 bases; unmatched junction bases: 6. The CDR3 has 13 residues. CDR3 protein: CASEQGAIGELFF. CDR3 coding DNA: TGTGCCAGCGAGCAGGGGGCGATCGGGGAGCTGTTTTTT.

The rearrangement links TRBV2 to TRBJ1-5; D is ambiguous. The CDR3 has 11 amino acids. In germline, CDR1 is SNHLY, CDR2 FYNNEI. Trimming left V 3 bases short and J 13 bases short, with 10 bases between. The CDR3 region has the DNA TGTGCCAGCAGTGAGTCCGGCGGTCAGCATTTT. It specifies CASSESGGQHF.

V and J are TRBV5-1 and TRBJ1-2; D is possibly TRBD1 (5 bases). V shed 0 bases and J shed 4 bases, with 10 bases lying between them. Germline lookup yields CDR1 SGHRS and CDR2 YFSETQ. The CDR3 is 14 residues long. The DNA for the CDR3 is TGCGCCAGCAGCTTGGAACAGGCACCCTATGGCTACACCTTC. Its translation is CASSLEQAPYGYTF. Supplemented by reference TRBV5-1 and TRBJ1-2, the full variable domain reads KAGVTQTPRYLIKTRGQQVTLSCSPISGHRSVSWYQQTPGQGLQFLFEYFSETQRNKGNFPGRFSGRQFSNSRSEMNVSTLELGDSALYLCASSLEQAPYGYTFGSGTRLTVV.

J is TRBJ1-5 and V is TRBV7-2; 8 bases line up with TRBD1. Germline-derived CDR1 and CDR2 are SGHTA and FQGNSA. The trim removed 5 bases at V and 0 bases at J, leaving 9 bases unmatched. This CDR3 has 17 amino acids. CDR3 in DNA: TGTGCCAGCAGCATGGGGCAGGGGGCGCCTAGCAATCAGCCCCAGCATTTT. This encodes CASSMGQGAPSNQPQHF.

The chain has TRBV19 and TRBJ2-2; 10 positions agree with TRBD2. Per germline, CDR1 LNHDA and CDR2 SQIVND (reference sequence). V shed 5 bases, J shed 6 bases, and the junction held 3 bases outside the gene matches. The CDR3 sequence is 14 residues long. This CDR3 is CASSGLAGAGELFF. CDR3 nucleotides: TGTGCCAGTAGTGGGCTAGCGGGGGCCGGGGAGCTGTTTTTT.

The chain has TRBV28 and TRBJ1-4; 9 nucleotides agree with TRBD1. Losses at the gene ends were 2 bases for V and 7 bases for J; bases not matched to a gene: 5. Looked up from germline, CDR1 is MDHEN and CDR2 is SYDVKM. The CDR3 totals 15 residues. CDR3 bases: TGTGCCAGCAGTTTAACCGGGACAGGGCTTGAAAAACTGTTTTTT. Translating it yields CASSLTGTGLEKLFF.

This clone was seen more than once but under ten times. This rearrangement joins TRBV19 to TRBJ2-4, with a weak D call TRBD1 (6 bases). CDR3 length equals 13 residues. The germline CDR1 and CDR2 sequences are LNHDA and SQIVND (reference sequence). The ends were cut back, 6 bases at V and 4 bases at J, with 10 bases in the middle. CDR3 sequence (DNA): TGTGCCAGTAGACAGGGAGCTAAAAACATTCAGTACTTC. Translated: CASRQGAKNIQYF.

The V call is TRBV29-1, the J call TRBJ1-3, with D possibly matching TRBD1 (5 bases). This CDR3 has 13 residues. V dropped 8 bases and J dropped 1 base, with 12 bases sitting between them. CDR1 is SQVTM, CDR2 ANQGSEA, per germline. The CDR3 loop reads CSFLQGSGNTIYF. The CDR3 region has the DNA TGCAGCTTTCTGCAGGGATCTGGAAACACCATATATTTT.

CDR3 sequence reads: CASSPPGTGMTGELFF. CDR3 bases: TGTGCCAGCAGCCCCCCCGGGACAGGGATGACCGGGGAGCTGTTTTTT. This chain joins TRBV9 and TRBJ2-2; 9 nucleotides match TRBD1. J lost 5 bases, V lost 4 bases, and 9 bases had no gene match. This CDR3 has 16 amino acids. Per germline, CDR1 SGDLS and CDR2 YYNGEE.

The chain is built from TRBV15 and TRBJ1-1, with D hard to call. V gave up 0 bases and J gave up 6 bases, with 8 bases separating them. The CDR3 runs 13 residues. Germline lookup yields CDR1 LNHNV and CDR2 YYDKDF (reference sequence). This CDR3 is CATSRDQPAEAFF. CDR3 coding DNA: TGTGCCACCAGCAGAGATCAACCGGCTGAAGCTTTCTTT. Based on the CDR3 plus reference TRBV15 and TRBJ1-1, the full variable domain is DAMVIQNPRYQVTQFGKPVTLSCSQTLNHNVMYWYQQKSSQAPKLLFHYYDKDFNNEADTPDNFQSRRPNTSFCFLDIRSPGLGDTAMYLCATSRDQPAEAFFGQGTRLTVV.

CDR3 region: CASSEMGFYQPNTGELFF. CDR3 sequence (DNA): TGTGCCAGCAGTGAAATGGGCTTTTACCAGCCGAACACCGGGGAGCTGTTTTTT. V usage is TRBV6-1 and J usage is TRBJ2-2; unclear D gene. Germline V lookup: CDR1 MNHNS, CDR2 SASEGT. V shed 2 bases and J shed 0 bases, with 16 bases lying between them. This CDR3 spans 18 amino acids.

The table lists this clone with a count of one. The CDR3 region has the DNA TGCGCCAGCAGCGGGCTTGGAGGGGGGGGCACAGATACGCAGTATTTT. This sequence encodes CASSGLGGGGTDTQYF. This chain uses TRBV5-1 with TRBJ2-3, with D maybe TRBD2 (7 bases). From germline, CDR1 is SGHRS and CDR2 YFSETQ. There are 16 residues in the CDR3. The V end lost 4 bases, the J end lost 1 base, and 16 bases lay between the germline ends. Looking up the rest from reference TRBV5-1 and TRBJ2-3 gives the full variable domain: KAGVTQTPRYLIKTRGQQVTLSCSPISGHRSVSWYQQTPGQGLQFLFEYFSETQRNKGNFPGRFSGRQFSNSRSEMNVSTLELGDSALYLCASSGLGGGGTDTQYFGPGTRLTVL.

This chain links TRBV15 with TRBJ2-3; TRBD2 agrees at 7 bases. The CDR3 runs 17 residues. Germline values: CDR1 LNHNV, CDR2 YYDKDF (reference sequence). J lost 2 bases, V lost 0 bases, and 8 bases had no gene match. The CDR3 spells CATSRDRGGKTTDTQYF. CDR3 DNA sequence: TGTGCCACCAGCAGAGACCGCGGGGGAAAGACCACAGATACGCAGTATTTT.

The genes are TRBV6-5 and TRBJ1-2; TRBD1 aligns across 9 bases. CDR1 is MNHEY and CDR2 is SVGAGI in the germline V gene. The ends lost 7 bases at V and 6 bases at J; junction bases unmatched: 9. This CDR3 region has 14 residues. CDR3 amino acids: CASNNRGRRDGYTF. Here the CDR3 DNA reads TGTGCCAGCAATAACAGGGGGCGCAGGGATGGCTACACCTTC.

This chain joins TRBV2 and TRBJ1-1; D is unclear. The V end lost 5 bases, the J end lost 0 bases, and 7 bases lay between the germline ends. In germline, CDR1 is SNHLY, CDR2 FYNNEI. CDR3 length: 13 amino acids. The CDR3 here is CASSRSMNTEAFF. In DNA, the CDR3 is TGTGCCAGCAGTCGTAGTATGAACACTGAAGCTTTCTTT.

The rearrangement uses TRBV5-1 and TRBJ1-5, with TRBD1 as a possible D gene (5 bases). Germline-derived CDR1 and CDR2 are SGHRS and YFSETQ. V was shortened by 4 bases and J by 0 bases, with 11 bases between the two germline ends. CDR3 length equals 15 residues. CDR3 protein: CASSADSFSNQPQHF. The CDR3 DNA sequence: TGCGCCAGCAGCGCCGACAGCTTTAGCAATCAGCCCCAGCATTTT.

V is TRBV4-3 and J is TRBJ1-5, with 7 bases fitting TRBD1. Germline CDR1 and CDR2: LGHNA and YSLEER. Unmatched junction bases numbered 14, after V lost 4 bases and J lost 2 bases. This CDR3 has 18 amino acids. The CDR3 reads CASSPSRRGLLRNQPQHF. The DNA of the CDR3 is TGCGCCAGCAGCCCAAGCCGAAGGGGGCTTTTGCGCAATCAGCCCCAGCATTTT.

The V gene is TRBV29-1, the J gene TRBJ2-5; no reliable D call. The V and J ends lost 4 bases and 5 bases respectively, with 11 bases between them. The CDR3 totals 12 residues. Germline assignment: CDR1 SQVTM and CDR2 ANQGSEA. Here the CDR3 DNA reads TGCAGCGTTGTCCCCGTAATGGAGACCCAGTACTTC. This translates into CSVVPVMETQYF.

DNA for the CDR3: TGTGCCAGCAGTCCCCGGGACAGGTCCTTTTCACCCCTCCACTTT. Amino acid sequence: CASSPRDRSFSPLHF. The chain is built from TRBV27 and TRBJ1-6; 8 nucleotides align to TRBD1. Germline assignment: CDR1 MNHEY and CDR2 SMNVEV (reference sequence). The CDR3 consists of 15 residues. With V trimmed by 5 bases and J by 9 bases, 9 bases remained unmatched.

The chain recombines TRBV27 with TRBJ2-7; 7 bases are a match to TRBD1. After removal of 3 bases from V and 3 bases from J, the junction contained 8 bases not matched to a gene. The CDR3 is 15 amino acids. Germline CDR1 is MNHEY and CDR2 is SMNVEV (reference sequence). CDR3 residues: CASSLVGTADYEQYF. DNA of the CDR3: TGTGCCAGCAGTTTGGTAGGGACAGCTGACTACGAGCAGTACTTC.

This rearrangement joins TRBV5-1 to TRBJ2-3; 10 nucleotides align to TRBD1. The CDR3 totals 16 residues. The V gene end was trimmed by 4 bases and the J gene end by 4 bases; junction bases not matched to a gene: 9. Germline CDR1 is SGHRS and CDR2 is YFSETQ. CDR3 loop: CASSKLPGQGPDTQYF. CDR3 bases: TGCGCCAGCAGCAAACTACCGGGACAGGGGCCAGATACGCAGTATTTT.

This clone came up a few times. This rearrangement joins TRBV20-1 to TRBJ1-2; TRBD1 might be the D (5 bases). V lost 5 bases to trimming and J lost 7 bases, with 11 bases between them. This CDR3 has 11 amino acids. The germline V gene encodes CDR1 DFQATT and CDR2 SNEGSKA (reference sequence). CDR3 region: CSAGRQGGYTF. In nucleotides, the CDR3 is TGCAGTGCTGGCCGCCAGGGTGGCTACACCTTC.

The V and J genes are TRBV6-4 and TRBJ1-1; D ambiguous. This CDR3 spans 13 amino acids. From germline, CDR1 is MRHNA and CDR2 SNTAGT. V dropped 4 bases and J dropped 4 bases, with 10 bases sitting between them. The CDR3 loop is CASSGGDVTEAFF. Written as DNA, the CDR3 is TGTGCCAGCAGTGGGGGAGATGTCACTGAAGCTTTCTTT.

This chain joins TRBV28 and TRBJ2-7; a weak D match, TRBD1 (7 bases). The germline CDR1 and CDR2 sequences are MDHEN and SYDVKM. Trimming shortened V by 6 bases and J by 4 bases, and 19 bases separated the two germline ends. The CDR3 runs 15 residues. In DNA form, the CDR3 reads TGTGCCAGCAGGGAGGGACAGCCCATTAGGTACGAGCAGTACTTC. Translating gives CASREGQPIRYEQYF.

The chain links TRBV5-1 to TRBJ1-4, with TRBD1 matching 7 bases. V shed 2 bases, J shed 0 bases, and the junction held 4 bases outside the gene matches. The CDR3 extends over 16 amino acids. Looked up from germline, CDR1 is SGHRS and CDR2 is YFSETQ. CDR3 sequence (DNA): TGCGCCAGCAGCTTAGGACAGGCCCCAACTAATGAAAAACTGTTTTTT. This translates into CASSLGQAPTNEKLFF.